This TCR beta chain was recovered during a study of beta chain features in type 1 diabetes. Study findings and constraints: Possible PCR preference for shorter templates applied equally to patients and controls. In type 1 diabetes patients, VDJ junctions had fewer insertions; deletions at these junctions were more frequent. For patients, the naive, central memory and Treg TCRB repertoires appeared more alike than for healthy donors.

Between the trimmed V and J ends, which lost 7 bases and 5 bases, there was a span of 14 bases. This CDR3 contains 13 residues. Germline V gene lookup returns CDR1 ENHRY and CDR2 SYGVKD. This clone was detected only a few times. The antigen remains unidentified. Isolation of CD4+ naive, central memory, regulatory and stem cell-like memory cells was achieved by sorting via CD45RO/CCR7/CD25/CD127/CD95/CD27. The isolated RNA, all of it, was reverse transcribed, so expressed TCRB transcripts were what got sequenced. The assay was immunoSEQ multiplex PCR, and TCRdb's table has in-frame clones only and misses some. This sample yields 500,000 to 700,000 clones, of which 15% are seen a single time; more than 0.08% belongs to the top ten.

The chain couples TRBV10-3 to TRBJ1-1; TRBD1 is a possible D gene (5 bases). The sequenced material came from naive CD4+ T cells from blood. The sequence derives from a man aged 18 to 35 in good health. The CDR3 region is CAINRAQGTEAFF. CDR3 in DNA: TGTGCCATCAATCGAGCGCAGGGAACTGAAGCTTTCTTT.